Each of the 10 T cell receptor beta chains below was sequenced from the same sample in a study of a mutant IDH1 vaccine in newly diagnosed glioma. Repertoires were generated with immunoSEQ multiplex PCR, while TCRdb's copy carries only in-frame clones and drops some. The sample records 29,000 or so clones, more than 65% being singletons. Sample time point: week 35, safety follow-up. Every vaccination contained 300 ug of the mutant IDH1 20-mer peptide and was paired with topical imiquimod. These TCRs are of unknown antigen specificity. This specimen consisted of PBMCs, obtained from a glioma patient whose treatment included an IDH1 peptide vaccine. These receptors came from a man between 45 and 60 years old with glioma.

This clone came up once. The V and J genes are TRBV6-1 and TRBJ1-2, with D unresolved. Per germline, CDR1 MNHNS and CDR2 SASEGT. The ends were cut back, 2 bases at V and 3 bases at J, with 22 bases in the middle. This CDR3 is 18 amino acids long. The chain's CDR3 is CASSEIVGRQSAHYGYTF. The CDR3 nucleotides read TGTGCCAGCAGTGAAATTGTAGGGCGCCAGTCCGCACACTATGGCTACACCTTC.

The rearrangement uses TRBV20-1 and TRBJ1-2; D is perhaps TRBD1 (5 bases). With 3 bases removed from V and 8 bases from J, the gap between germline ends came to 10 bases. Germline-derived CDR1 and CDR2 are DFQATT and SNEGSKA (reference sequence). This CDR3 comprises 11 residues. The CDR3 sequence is CSARGDDGYTF. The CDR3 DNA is TGCAGTGCTAGGGGGGATGACGGCTACACCTTC.

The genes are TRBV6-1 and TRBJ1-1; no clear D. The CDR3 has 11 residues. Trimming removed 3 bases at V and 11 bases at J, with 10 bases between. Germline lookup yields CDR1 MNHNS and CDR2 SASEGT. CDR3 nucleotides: TGTGCCAGCAGTGACGGAACCTTGGCTTTCTTT. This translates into CASSDGTLAFF.

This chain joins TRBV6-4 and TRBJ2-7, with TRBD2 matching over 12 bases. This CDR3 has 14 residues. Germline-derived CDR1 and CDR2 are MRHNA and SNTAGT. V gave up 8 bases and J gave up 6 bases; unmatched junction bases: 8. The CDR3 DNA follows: TGTGCCAGCCGGCGACTAGCGGGAGTCGGCGAGCAGTACTTC. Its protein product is CASRRLAGVGEQYF.

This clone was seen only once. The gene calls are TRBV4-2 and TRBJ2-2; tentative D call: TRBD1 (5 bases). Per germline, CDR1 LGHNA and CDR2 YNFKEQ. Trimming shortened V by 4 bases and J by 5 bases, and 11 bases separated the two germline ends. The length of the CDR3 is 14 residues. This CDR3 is CASSPRQFTGELFF. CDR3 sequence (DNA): TGTGCCAGCAGCCCCCGACAGTTTACCGGGGAGCTGTTTTTT.

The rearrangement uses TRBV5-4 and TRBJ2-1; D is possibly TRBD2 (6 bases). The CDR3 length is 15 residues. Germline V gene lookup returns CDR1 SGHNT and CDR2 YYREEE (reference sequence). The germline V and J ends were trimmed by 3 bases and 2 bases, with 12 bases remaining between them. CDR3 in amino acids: CASSYSGGTYNEQFF. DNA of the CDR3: TGTGCCAGCAGCTATAGCGGAGGGACCTACAATGAGCAGTTCTTC.

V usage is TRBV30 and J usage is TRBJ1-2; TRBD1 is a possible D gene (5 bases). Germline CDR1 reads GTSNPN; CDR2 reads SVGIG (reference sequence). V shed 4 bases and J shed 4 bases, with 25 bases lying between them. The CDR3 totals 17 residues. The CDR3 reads CAWTNHWDGSNSYGYTF. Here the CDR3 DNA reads TGTGCCTGGACAAACCACTGGGACGGCTCCAACTCCTATGGCTACACCTTC.

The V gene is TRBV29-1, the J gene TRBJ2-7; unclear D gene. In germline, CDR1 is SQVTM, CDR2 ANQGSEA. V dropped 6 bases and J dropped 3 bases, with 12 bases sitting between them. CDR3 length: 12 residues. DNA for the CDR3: TGCAGCGTAATTCTGAACGGCTACGAGCAGTACTTC. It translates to CSVILNGYEQYF.

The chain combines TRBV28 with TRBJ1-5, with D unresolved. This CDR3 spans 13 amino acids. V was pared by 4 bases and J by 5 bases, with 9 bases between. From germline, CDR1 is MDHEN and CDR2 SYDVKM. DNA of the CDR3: TGTGCCAGCAGTTGGACTCCAGATCAGCCCCAGCATTTT. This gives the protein CASSWTPDQPQHF.

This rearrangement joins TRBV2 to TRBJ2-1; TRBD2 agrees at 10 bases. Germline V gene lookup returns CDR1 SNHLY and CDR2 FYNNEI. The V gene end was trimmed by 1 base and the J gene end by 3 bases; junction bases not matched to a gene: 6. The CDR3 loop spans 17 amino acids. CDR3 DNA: TGTGCCAGCAGTGAAGTAGCGGGGGGCAGCTACTACAATGAGCAGTTCTTC. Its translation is CASSEVAGGSYYNEQFF.